This TCR beta chain derives from a study of T cell changes during pregnancy in multiple sclerosis. Generated by immunoSEQ multiplex PCR, the TCRdb table keeps only in-frame clones and is missing some. The table has approximately 130,000 clones, about 96% seen once. The junction had 13 bases not matched to a gene; V was cut back by 0 bases and J by 8 bases. Germline-derived CDR1 and CDR2 are SGHRS and YFSETQ. The CDR3 is made up of 18 amino acids. In this sample, this clone turned up a few times. This clonotype originated in a female donor with multiple sclerosis, enrolled in a pregnancy study. The rearrangement links TRBV5-1 to TRBJ1-4; 10 positions match TRBD1. Sequenced material: peripheral blood, taken after pregnancy. The CDR3 DNA reads as TGCGCCAGCAGCTTGGCCAAGGACAGGGGGACGGTGAGGGAAAAACTGTTTTTT. Its translation: CASSLAKDRGTVREKLFF.